These 2 T cell receptor beta chains originate from one sample sequenced in a study of early T cells in non-severe SARS-CoV-2 infection. TCRdb redid the calling of the 5' RACE reads with MiXCR, one entry per CDR3 protein. In the table there are 57,000 or so distinct CDR3 sequences, around 11% of which are singletons. The source was whole blood, collected at baseline. These receptor sequences come from an adult who was a healthcare worker with PCR-confirmed SARS-CoV-2 infection or an uninfected control (not recorded which). The donor label of this sample is uncertain.

This clonotype was counted many times. This sequence joins TRBV2 and TRBJ1-5, with a weak D call TRBD1 (6 bases). Trimming shortened V by 3 bases and J by 7 bases, and 13 bases separated the two germline ends. The germline V gene encodes CDR1 SNHLY and CDR2 FYNNEI. This CDR3 region has 14 residues. The DNA of the CDR3 is TGTGCCAGCAGTGATGGGGGCGCGGGGCAGCCCCAGCATTTT. Amino acids: CASSDGGAGQPQHF.

The V call is TRBV18, the J call TRBJ2-7, with 8 positions matching TRBD1. The CDR3 consists of 14 residues. V shed 3 bases and J 3 bases; nucleotides not matched to a gene: 4. CDR1 and CDR2 (germline): KGHSH, LQKENI. Here the CDR3 reads CASSPDRAGYEQYV. CDR3 DNA sequence: TGTGCCAGCTCACCGGACAGGGCAGGCTACGAGCAGTACGTC.